The clone carrying this T cell receptor (beta chain) was counted at least ten times. Its cognate antigen is unknown. V was clipped by 7 bases and J by 5 bases, with 6 bases between them. CDR1 and CDR2 (germline): LGHNA, YNFKEQ. CDR3 length equals 11 residues. The sample comes from a study of metastatic and nonmetastatic thyroid tumors. Background on the study: From malignant and benign thyroid patients, repertoires in blood and in tumor or nodule tissue were compared. Study findings and constraints: Reported TCR beta diversity, measured in blood and tumor, was significantly higher for malignant thyroid tumors than for benign nodules.

Authors' analysis steps: For papillary thyroid cancer, a distant-metastasis classifier was constructed from CDR3 differences observed across clinicopathological groups. TCRdb re-called the PCR reads with MiXCR. These V and J calls rely on TCRdb rather than the paper's analysis. This sample has 30,000 to 35,000 clones, with approximately 30% found just once. Patients had received no treatment of any kind before thyroid surgery. The origin of this receptor is a female donor with papillary thyroid cancer or a benign thyroid nodule (not recorded which). Some clones in this sample may be carry-over from other donors' samples. The sequenced sample was blood. The chain combines TRBV4-2 with TRBJ2-1; D unresolved. CDR3: CASTYNNEQFF. The CDR3 coding sequence is TGTGCCAGCACCTACAACAATGAGCAGTTCTTC.